This TCR beta chain was sequenced for a study of memory CD4+ T cells and cytomegalovirus serostatus. About the research overall: Of the healthy Belgian adults, roughly ten were CMV seropositive and about two dozen seronegative.

The sort gate was single viable CD3+CD4+CD8-CD45RO+ cells for memory CD4+ T cells. The CDR3 has 18 residues. CDR1 and CDR2 (germline): MGHRA, YSYEKL. J gave up 3 bases and V 0 bases, and 9 bases lay outside the gene matches. Concerning this clone: Antigen unknown.

Findings and caveats of the study: Of under 200 reported CMV TCRbeta sequences, some 70 were found in memory CD4+ repertoires. Suggested: most of the CMV-linked TCR signature lies in CD4+ memory cells.

Only in-frame clones appear in the TCRdb table, and some are missing; sequencing was by immunoSEQ multiplex PCR. The sample records tens of thousands of clones, approximately 80% being singletons. The chain joins TRBV4-1 to TRBJ2-1, with TRBD2 matching 9 bases. This clonotype was sampled from an adult in good health and CMV-seronegative. The sequenced material came from memory CD4+ T cells from blood. CDR3 region: CASSQDIRAGGFYNEQFF. CDR3 nucleotide sequence: TGCGCCAGCAGCCAAGATATCCGAGCGGGGGGTTTCTACAATGAGCAGTTCTTC.